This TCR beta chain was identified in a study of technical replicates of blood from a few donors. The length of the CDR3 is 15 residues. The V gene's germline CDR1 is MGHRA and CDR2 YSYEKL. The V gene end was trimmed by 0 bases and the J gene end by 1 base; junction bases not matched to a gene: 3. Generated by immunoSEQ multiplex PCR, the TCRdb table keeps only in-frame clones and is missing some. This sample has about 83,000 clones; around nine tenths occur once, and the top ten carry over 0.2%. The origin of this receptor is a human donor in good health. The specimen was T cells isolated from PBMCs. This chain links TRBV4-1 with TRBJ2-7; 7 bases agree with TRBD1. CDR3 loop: CASSQDRGSSYEQYF. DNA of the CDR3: TGCGCCAGCAGCCAAGACAGGGGGTCTTCCTACGAGCAGTACTTC.